One and the same sample provided the 30 T cell receptor beta chains below, sequenced in a study of cytomegalovirus exposure and HLA in healthy donors. The PCR contained 60 Vbeta and 13 Jbeta primers. Libraries were prepared by immunoSEQ multiplex PCR; TCRdb keeps only in-frame clonotypes and omits some of them. Of around 72,000 clones listed, 66% are singletons. The sample taken for sequencing was PBMCs. All receptors come from a man in his forties in good health and CMV-seropositive.

The chain couples TRBV30 to TRBJ2-7; a weak D match, TRBD1 (6 bases). This CDR3 contains 17 residues. Germline-derived CDR1 and CDR2 are GTSNPN and SVGIG (reference sequence). Trimming pared 2 bases from V and 3 bases from J, leaving 23 bases between. CDR3 in DNA: TGTGCCTGGAGTCGCGATCGTCAGGGGACAAAGGTCTACGAGCAGTACTTC. Its protein product is CAWSRDRQGTKVYEQYF. Looking up the rest from reference TRBV30 and TRBJ2-7 gives the full variable domain: SQTIHQWPATLVQPVGSPLSLECTVEGTSNPNLYWYRQAAGRGLQLLFYSVGIGQISSEVPQNLSASRPQDRQFILSSKKLLLSDSGFYLCAWSRDRQGTKVYEQYFGPGTRLTVT.

This rearrangement joins TRBV19 to TRBJ2-7; 8 positions match TRBD1. Germline trimming cut 6 bases from V and 3 bases from J; bases unmatched to any gene: 10. CDR1 is LNHDA and CDR2 is SQIVND in the germline V gene (reference sequence). The CDR3 contains 15 residues. CDR3 sequence reads: CASSLRQGHLYEQYF. The DNA of the CDR3 is TGTGCCAGTAGCCTCCGACAGGGGCATCTCTACGAGCAGTACTTC. The whole variable domain, remainder taken from reference TRBV19 and TRBJ2-7, is DGGITQSPKYLFRKEGQNVTLSCEQNLNHDAMYWYRQDPGQGLRLIYYSQIVNDFQKGDIAEGYSVSREKKESFPLTVTSAQKNPTAFYLCASSLRQGHLYEQYFGPGTRLTVT.

This clone was picked up one time. The chain is built from TRBV25-1 and TRBJ2-7; 9 nucleotides align to TRBD1. V dropped 4 bases and J dropped 2; count of bases not matched to a gene: 6. Germline assignment: CDR1 MGHDK and CDR2 SYGVNS. The CDR3 loop spans 15 amino acids. The CDR3 DNA sequence: TGTGCCAGCAGTGTTTGGACAGGGGAGACCTACGAGCAGTACTTC. Protein sequence: CASSVWTGETYEQYF.

Comments on this clone: The same CDR3 arises from other DNA sequences in this sample as well. The chain combines TRBV28 with TRBJ1-6; D gene ambiguous. Germline CDR1 reads MDHEN; CDR2 reads SYDVKM. The CDR3 is made up of 13 amino acids. V was trimmed by 6 bases and J by 4 bases, leaving 7 bases between them. The CDR3 reads CASRFYYNSPLHF. The CDR3 DNA sequence: TGTGCCAGCAGATTCTATTATAATTCACCCCTCCACTTT.

The chain employs TRBV6-1 and TRBJ1-5; D is possibly TRBD1 (6 bases). The CDR3 has 14 amino acids. Germline V gives CDR1 MNHNS, CDR2 SASEGT. V lost 6 bases and J 6 bases, leaving 15 bases between the germline ends. CDR3 bases: TGTGCCAGCAGGCCGCAGCCGGACAGTCAGCCCCAGCATTTT. It yields the protein CASRPQPDSQPQHF.

This chain joins TRBV19 and TRBJ1-2, with a possible D match to TRBD1 (6 bases). The CDR3 spans 15 residues. With 7 bases removed from V and 2 bases from J, the gap between germline ends came to 17 bases. CDR1 and CDR2 (germline): LNHDA, SQIVND (reference sequence). The CDR3 nucleotides are TGTGCCAGTAAGGACCCGACAGGACCCAACTATGGCTACACCTTC. Residues: CASKDPTGPNYGYTF.

The chain combines TRBV6-6 with TRBJ1-1, with TRBD1 matching over 10 bases. CDR3 length: 14 amino acids. The germline CDR1 and CDR2 sequences are MNHNY and SVGAGI (reference sequence). The ends lost 5 bases at V and 5 bases at J; junction bases unmatched: 5. The chain's CDR3 is CASSGDRGGTEAFF. The CDR3 bases are TGTGCCAGCAGTGGGGACAGGGGAGGAACTGAAGCTTTCTTT.

This clone has a handful of counts. The V and J genes are TRBV4-2 and TRBJ2-5; D is perhaps TRBD1 (6 bases). The CDR3 has 15 amino acids. With 0 bases removed from V and 0 bases from J, the gap between germline ends came to 8 bases. CDR1 is LGHNA and CDR2 is YNFKEQ in the germline V gene. The DNA of the CDR3 is TGTGCCAGCAGCCAAGATGGGACATACCAAGAGACCCAGTACTTC. It specifies CASSQDGTYQETQYF.

This chain joins TRBV19 and TRBJ1-2, with a tentative D call TRBD1 (5 bases). This CDR3 is 13 amino acids long. Germline V lookup: CDR1 LNHDA, CDR2 SQIVND (reference sequence). The V and J ends lost 8 bases and 2 bases respectively, with 12 bases between them. This CDR3 reads CASASRGNYGYTF. The DNA for the CDR3 is TGTGCCAGTGCGTCCCGGGGGAACTATGGCTACACCTTC.

The chain employs TRBV28 and TRBJ2-5, with 8 bases aligning to TRBD2. The CDR3 has 17 amino acids. J lost 1 base, V lost 4 bases, and 11 bases had no gene match. Per germline, CDR1 MDHEN and CDR2 SYDVKM. This chain's CDR3 is CASSSNGPREGQETQYF. In DNA form, the CDR3 reads TGTGCCAGCAGTTCCAACGGGCCTCGGGAGGGCCAAGAGACCCAGTACTTC.

J is TRBJ1-5 and V is TRBV7-9; unclear D gene. Deletions cut 5 bases from V and 4 bases from J, with 6 bases between. Germline V lookup: CDR1 SEHNR, CDR2 FQNEAQ (reference sequence). The CDR3 spans 12 residues. In DNA, the CDR3 is TGTGCCAGCAGCCCCGGGAATCAGCCCCAGCATTTT. Translation gives CASSPGNQPQHF.

The chain has TRBV5-5 and TRBJ2-6, with TRBD1 identical over 8 bases. Trimming took 1 base from V and 3 from J; bases not matched to a gene: 3. The germline V gene has CDR1 SGHKS and CDR2 YYEKEE (reference sequence). The CDR3 is made up of 16 amino acids. CDR3 nucleotides: TGTGCCAGCAGCTTGCAGGGGGCGGTTGGGGCCAACGTCCTGACTTTC. This translates into CASSLQGAVGANVLTF.

This clone has only a few counts. The CDR3 is CASSLGGGGEAFF. DNA for the CDR3: TGTGCCAGCTCGCTCGGGGGTGGCGGCGAAGCTTTCTTT. The chain recombines TRBV18 with TRBJ1-1; D possibly corresponds to TRBD1 (5 bases). Trimming removed 6 bases at V and 8 bases at J, with 16 bases between. Germline V CDR1 and CDR2: KGHSH, LQKENI. The CDR3 totals 13 residues.

A single count supports this clone. The chain couples TRBV7-3 to TRBJ2-1, with D perhaps TRBD1 (5 bases). The CDR3 spans 12 residues. Germline CDR1 reads SGHTA; CDR2 reads FQGTGA. Trimming took 5 bases from V and 6 from J, leaving 8 bases between them. The CDR3, as DNA: TGTGCCAGCAGCACCCAGGGCAATGAGCAGTTCTTC. Its translation: CASSTQGNEQFF.

This rearrangement joins TRBV5-1 to TRBJ2-1, with D tentatively TRBD2 (7 bases). V was cut by 4 bases and J by 1 base, with 12 bases left in between. The germline V gene has CDR1 SGHRS and CDR2 YFSETQ. The CDR3 has 15 amino acids. The CDR3 DNA reads as TGCGCCAGCAGCCGGACTAGGGGGTCCTACAATGAGCAGTTCTTC. Its translation is CASSRTRGSYNEQFF.

This clone has only a few counts. This chain uses TRBV30 with TRBJ2-5; possibly TRBD2 for D (6 bases). Germline assignment: CDR1 GTSNPN and CDR2 SVGIG (reference sequence). The V end was cut by 3 bases, the J end by 2 bases, with 10 bases between. The CDR3 sequence is 13 residues long. The CDR3 region is CAWRPGGQETQYF. The DNA of the CDR3 is TGTGCCTGGAGGCCCGGGGGTCAAGAGACCCAGTACTTC.

The chain links TRBV6-1 to TRBJ1-1; D call uncertain. From germline, CDR1 is MNHNS and CDR2 SASEGT. The CDR3 is 14 amino acids. V gave up 6 bases and J gave up 0 bases, with 11 bases separating them. The CDR3 DNA follows: TGTGCCAGCAGCATCGAGGGATTGAACACTGAAGCTTTCTTT. Translating gives CASSIEGLNTEAFF.

This clone was seen only a few times. The rearrangement uses TRBV25-1 and TRBJ1-6; the D gene is possibly TRBD1 (5 bases). CDR3 length: 14 residues. V was clipped by 5 bases and J by 2 bases, with 7 bases between them. Germline values: CDR1 MGHDK, CDR2 SYGVNS. CDR3: CASSPDTYNSPLHF. In DNA form, the CDR3 reads TGTGCCAGCAGTCCGGACACCTATAATTCACCCCTCCACTTT.

The chain combines TRBV7-2 with TRBJ2-3; TRBD2 might be the D (5 bases). V lost 7 bases, J lost 4 bases, and 18 bases lay in between. This CDR3 has 15 residues. The V gene's germline CDR1 is SGHTA and CDR2 FQGNSA. CDR3 sequence (DNA): TGTGCCAGCACGTTAACAAGCACCGGGGCAGATACGCAGTATTTT. Translated: CASTLTSTGADTQYF.

DNA of the CDR3: TGTGCCAGCAAGCGTCAACTGAACACTGAAGCTTTCTTT. This sequence encodes CASKRQLNTEAFF. The chain is built from TRBV28 and TRBJ1-1, with D unclear. The CDR3 consists of 13 residues. The germline V gene encodes CDR1 MDHEN and CDR2 SYDVKM. Trimming pared 7 bases from V and 0 bases from J, leaving 9 bases between.

The V and J genes are TRBV4-1 and TRBJ1-2, with 10 bases that match TRBD1. There are 15 residues in the CDR3. The V gene end was trimmed by 4 bases and the J gene end by 7 bases; junction bases not matched to a gene: 9. Per germline, CDR1 MGHRA and CDR2 YSYEKL. Here the CDR3 DNA reads TGCGCCAGCAGCCCCCTCCGGGACAGGGGAGTTGGCTACACCTTC. Translation: CASSPLRDRGVGYTF.

V is TRBV5-4 and J is TRBJ1-1; D might be TRBD1 (6 bases). Germline CDR1 reads SGHNT; CDR2 reads YYREEE (reference sequence). The CDR3 runs to 14 residues. The germline V and J ends were trimmed by 2 bases and 4 bases, with 12 bases remaining between them. The CDR3 here is CASSLQGKGTEAFF. The CDR3 DNA is TGTGCCAGCAGCTTACAGGGAAAGGGCACTGAAGCTTTCTTT.

The V and J genes are TRBV5-1 and TRBJ2-6; perhaps TRBD1 as D (6 bases). Trimming pared 0 bases from V and 2 bases from J, leaving 9 bases between. From germline, CDR1 is SGHRS and CDR2 YFSETQ. The CDR3 totals 16 residues. For the CDR3, the DNA is TGCGCCAGCAGCTTGGGGGGGCCGCCTGGGGCCAACGTCCTGACTTTC. This codes for CASSLGGPPGANVLTF.

V is TRBV6-1 and J is TRBJ2-1; the D gene is possibly TRBD1 (5 bases). Deletions cut 7 bases from V and 7 bases from J, with 11 bases between. This CDR3 has 12 amino acids. CDR1 and CDR2 from the germline V gene are MNHNS and SASEGT. CDR3 sequence reads: CASTRERNEQFF. Here the CDR3 DNA reads TGTGCCAGCACCAGGGAAAGGAATGAGCAGTTCTTC.

The rearrangement joins TRBV5-6 to TRBJ2-7, with 8 positions matching TRBD1. Per the germline V gene, CDR1 is SGHDT and CDR2 is YYEEEE. Losses at the gene ends were 0 bases for V and 3 bases for J; bases not matched to a gene: 5. This CDR3 spans 15 amino acids. The CDR3 is CASSLVGTGLYEQYF. DNA of the CDR3: TGTGCCAGCAGCTTGGTCGGGACAGGACTCTACGAGCAGTACTTC.

This rearrangement joins TRBV6-5 to TRBJ1-2, with 7 bases lining up with TRBD1. V lost 6 bases, J lost 6 bases, and 7 bases stayed unmatched. Germline values: CDR1 MNHEY, CDR2 SVGAGI. The CDR3 length is 13 residues. The CDR3 nucleotides are TGTGCCAGCAGCATCGCAGGGGGAGATGGCTACACCTTC. Amino acids: CASSIAGGDGYTF.

This sequence joins TRBV28 and TRBJ2-2; 9 bases agree with TRBD1. CDR1 is MDHEN, CDR2 SYDVKM, per germline. V gave up 10 bases and J gave up 1 base; unmatched junction bases: 13. This CDR3 spans 17 amino acids. CDR3: CATRAGQGLRNTGELFF. The CDR3 DNA reads TGTGCCACCAGGGCGGGACAGGGTTTGAGGAACACCGGGGAGCTGTTTTTT. The full variable domain, completed using reference TRBV28 and TRBJ2-2, is DVKVTQSSRYLVKRTGEKVFLECVQDMDHENMFWYRQDPGLGLRLIYFSYDVKMKEKGDIPEGYSVSREKKERFSLILESASTNQTSMYLCATRAGQGLRNTGELFFGEGSRLTVL.

V gene TRBV19 combines with J gene TRBJ1-2; 7 nucleotides match TRBD1. In germline, CDR1 is LNHDA, CDR2 SQIVND (reference sequence). V dropped 3 bases and J dropped 8; count of bases not matched to a gene: 6. The CDR3 is 13 residues long. The CDR3 reads CASSILRGNGYTF. The CDR3 bases are TGTGCCAGTAGTATCCTCAGGGGGAACGGCTACACCTTC. Combining the CDR3 with reference TRBV19 and TRBJ1-2 gives the whole variable domain DGGITQSPKYLFRKEGQNVTLSCEQNLNHDAMYWYRQDPGQGLRLIYYSQIVNDFQKGDIAEGYSVSREKKESFPLTVTSAQKNPTAFYLCASSILRGNGYTFGSGTRLTVV.

This chain uses TRBV19 with TRBJ2-7; no clear D gene. Germline V gene lookup returns CDR1 LNHDA and CDR2 SQIVND (reference sequence). This CDR3 comprises 13 residues. V was pared by 1 base and J by 5 bases, with 9 bases between. The CDR3 spells CASSIGDWDEQYF. CDR3 coding DNA: TGTGCCAGTAGTATAGGTGACTGGGACGAGCAGTACTTC.

This chain joins TRBV4-1 and TRBJ2-7; possible D gene TRBD1, 5 bases. V lost 3 bases, J lost 1 base, and 13 bases lay in between. CDR1 and CDR2 from the germline V gene are MGHRA and YSYEKL. The CDR3 has 15 amino acids. CDR3 region: CASSQQQGSSYEQYF. The CDR3 nucleotides read TGCGCCAGCAGCCAGCAGCAGGGTAGTTCCTACGAGCAGTACTTC.